A selection of T cell receptor beta chains follows, all from one sample in a study of blood T cell repertoires in COVID-19. Generated by immunoSEQ multiplex PCR, the TCRdb table keeps only in-frame clones and is missing some. Of 230,000 or so clones listed, roughly nine tenths are singletons. The sample taken for sequencing was peripheral blood. These receptor sequences come from a man aged 35 to 55 with active or convalescent COVID-19. CDR3s include the opening cysteine and the closing phenylalanine or tryptophan. D genes are given only for firm matches. Not all rows give a size; the values are once, few, many and, for expanded clones, a class.

J: TRBJ2-5; size: .; D: TRBD2; V: TRBV3-1/TRBV3-2; CDR3: CASKTSGGYGDQYF; DNA: TGTGCCAGCAAAACTAGCGGGGGCTATGGGGACCAGTACTTC
J: TRBJ1-4; size: .; D: .; V: TRBV15; CDR3: CATSRGVGSGVLTNEKLFF; DNA: TGTGCCACCAGCAGGGGGGTTGGTTCAGGGGTTTTGACTAATGAAAAACTGTTTTTT
J: TRBJ2-4; size: .; D: .; V: TRBV5-4; CDR3: CASSLAGDLAKNIQYF; DNA: TGTGCCAGCAGCTTGGCAGGCGATCTAGCCAAAAACATTCAGTACTTC
J: TRBJ2-2; size: .; D: .; V: TRBV18; CDR3: CASSYRLTGNTGELFF; DNA: TGTGCCAGCTCTTACAGGTTAACAGGGAACACCGGGGAGCTGTTTTTT
J: TRBJ1-5; size: .; D: .; V: TRBV28; CDR3: CASSLSTGYSNQPQHF; DNA: TGTGCCAGCAGTTTATCCACAGGGTATAGCAATCAGCCCCAGCATTTT
J: TRBJ2-6; size: .; D: TRBD1; V: TRBV25-1; CDR3: CASSPGGSGANVLTF; DNA: TGTGCCAGCAGCCCAGGGGGATCTGGGGCCAACGTCCTGACTTTC
J: TRBJ2-7; size: .; D: TRBD1; V: TRBV30; CDR3: CACLGTGSSYEQYF; DNA: TGTGCCTGCCTCGGGACAGGGAGCTCCTACGAGCAGTACTTC
J: TRBJ1-2; size: .; D: .; V: TRBV29-1; CDR3: CSVDSYGYTF; DNA: TGCAGCGTTGATAGCTATGGCTACACCTTC
J: TRBJ2-5; size: .; D: .; V: TRBV18; CDR3: CASSLQGMETQYF; DNA: TGTGCCAGCTCGCTGCAGGGGATGGAGACCCAGTACTTC
J: TRBJ1-1; size: once; D: .; V: TRBV7-8; CDR3: CASSLGGRVYTEAFF; DNA: TGTGCCAGCAGCTTAGGTGGCAGGGTGTATACTGAAGCTTTCTTT
J: TRBJ1-2; size: few; D: .; V: TRBV5-4; CDR3: CASSFLGGGYTF; DNA: TGTGCCAGCAGCTTTTTGGGGGGTGGCTACACCTTC
J: TRBJ2-1; size: many; D: .; V: TRBV19; CDR3: CASAIYNEQFF; DNA: TGTGCCAGTGCGATATACAATGAGCAGTTCTTC
J: TRBJ2-2; size: .; D: .; V: TRBV5-6; CDR3: CASSLIGGWNTGELFF; DNA: TGTGCCAGCAGCTTGATAGGAGGATGGAACACCGGGGAGCTGTTTTTT
J: TRBJ2-3; size: .; D: .; V: TRBV29-1; CDR3: CSTPGDLTDTQYF; DNA: TGCAGCACCCCTGGTGACTTGACAGATACGCAGTATTTT
J: TRBJ1-1; size: once; D: .; V: TRBV19; CDR3: CASSIITEAFF; DNA: TGTGCCAGTAGTATAATAACTGAAGCTTTCTTT
J: TRBJ2-3; size: .; D: .; V: TRBV5-4; CDR3: CASSLKGPTDTQYF; DNA: TGTGCCAGCAGCTTGAAGGGGCCCACAGATACGCAGTATTTT
J: TRBJ2-1; size: .; D: TRBD2; V: TRBV6-5; CDR3: CASSYRGRAVNEQFF; DNA: TGTGCCAGCAGTTACCGCGGGAGGGCCGTGAATGAGCAGTTCTTC
J: TRBJ2-6; size: .; D: .; V: TRBV4-2; CDR3: CASSQYFQGTGANVLTF; DNA: TGTGCCAGCAGCCAATACTTTCAGGGGACTGGGGCCAACGTCCTGACTTTC
J: TRBJ1-5; size: .; D: .; V: TRBV19; CDR3: CASSSWRGGNQPQHF; DNA: TGTGCCAGTAGTTCGTGGAGGGGGGGTAATCAGCCCCAGCATTTT
J: TRBJ2-4; size: .; D: .; V: TRBV2; CDR3: CATGGPAELAKNIQYF; DNA: TGTGCCACCGGTGGCCCAGCGGAACTAGCCAAAAACATTCAGTACTTC
J: TRBJ1-2; size: .; D: .; V: TRBV30; CDR3: CAWSPGGDHGYTF; DNA: TGTGCCTGGAGTCCCGGCGGAGATCATGGCTACACCTTC
J: TRBJ2-5; size: .; D: TRBD1; V: TRBV5-6; CDR3: CASNLKDRRSYQETQYF; DNA: TGTGCCAGCAATCTAAAGGACAGGCGATCATACCAAGAGACCCAGTACTTC
J: TRBJ1-2; size: .; D: .; V: TRBV10-3; CDR3: CAISPRGAGRGYTF; DNA: TGTGCCATCAGTCCCCGAGGGGCAGGGAGGGGCTACACCTTC
J: TRBJ2-3; size: .; D: .; V: TRBV28; CDR3: CASSLGQITDTQYF; DNA: TGTGCCAGCAGTTTAGGTCAGATCACAGATACGCAGTATTTT
J: TRBJ2-2; size: .; D: .; V: TRBV28; CDR3: CASSLGGLKPNTGELFF; DNA: TGTGCCAGCAGTTTAGGTGGGCTCAAACCGAACACCGGGGAGCTGTTTTTT
J: TRBJ2-3; size: once; D: .; V: TRBV4-1; CDR3: CASSQGSAGIVDTQYF; DNA: TGCGCCAGCAGCCAAGGAAGTGCGGGAATTGTAGATACGCAGTATTTT
J: TRBJ2-3; size: once; D: .; V: TRBV29-1; CDR3: CSVEGEDSYGPDTQYF; DNA: TGCAGCGTTGAGGGGGAGGACTCTTATGGGCCAGATACGCAGTATTTT
J: TRBJ1-4; size: .; D: .; V: TRBV4-1; CDR3: CASSRTPQGNNEKLFF; DNA: TGCGCCAGCAGCCGTACACCCCAGGGAAATAATGAAAAACTGTTTTTT
J: TRBJ1-3; size: .; D: .; V: TRBV27; CDR3: CASSLSWQAKAIYF; DNA: TGTGCCAGCAGTTTAAGCTGGCAGGCTAAGGCCATATATTTT
J: TRBJ1-5; size: .; D: .; V: TRBV28; CDR3: CASSRDKANQPQHF; DNA: TGTGCCAGCAGTCGGGACAAAGCAAATCAGCCCCAGCATTTT
J: TRBJ2-1; size: once; D: .; V: TRBV24-1; CDR3: CTTSDADRPGYNEQFF; DNA: TGTACCACCAGTGATGCCGACAGGCCGGGGTACAATGAGCAGTTCTTC
J: TRBJ1-2; size: .; D: .; V: TRBV6-4; CDR3: CASSDSRLGDYGYTF; DNA: TGTGCCAGCAGTGACTCAAGGCTAGGCGACTATGGCTACACCTTC
J: TRBJ1-1; size: few; D: .; V: TRBV7-8; CDR3: CASSLGAGNTEAFF; DNA: TGTGCCAGCAGCTTGGGGGCGGGGAACACTGAAGCTTTCTTT
J: TRBJ2-7; size: .; D: TRBD1; V: TRBV10-1; CDR3: CASSGHTGQNYEQYF; DNA: TGCGCCAGCAGTGGTCACACGGGACAGAATTACGAGCAGTACTTC
J: TRBJ2-1; size: .; D: .; V: TRBV11-2; CDR3: CASSSLRNEQFF; DNA: TGTGCCAGCAGCTCCCTTCGGAATGAGCAGTTCTTC
J: TRBJ2-7; size: .; D: TRBD2; V: TRBV3-1/TRBV3-2; CDR3: CASSQHLAGTSEQYF; DNA: TGTGCCAGCAGCCAACATCTAGCGGGAACAAGCGAGCAGTACTTC
J: TRBJ2-7; size: .; D: .; V: TRBV6-5; CDR3: CASSIRGLTGLEQYF; DNA: TGTGCCAGCAGTATCCGTGGACTCACTGGGCTTGAGCAGTACTTC
J: TRBJ1-2; size: .; D: .; V: TRBV7-6; CDR3: CASSLEAGWQGGGYTF; DNA: TGTGCCAGCAGCTTAGAGGCGGGGTGGCAGGGAGGTGGCTACACCTTC
J: TRBJ2-3; size: few; D: TRBD2; V: TRBV5-1; CDR3: CASRDGTSGRDTQYF; DNA: TGCGCCAGCAGGGACGGGACTAGCGGGAGGGATACGCAGTATTTT